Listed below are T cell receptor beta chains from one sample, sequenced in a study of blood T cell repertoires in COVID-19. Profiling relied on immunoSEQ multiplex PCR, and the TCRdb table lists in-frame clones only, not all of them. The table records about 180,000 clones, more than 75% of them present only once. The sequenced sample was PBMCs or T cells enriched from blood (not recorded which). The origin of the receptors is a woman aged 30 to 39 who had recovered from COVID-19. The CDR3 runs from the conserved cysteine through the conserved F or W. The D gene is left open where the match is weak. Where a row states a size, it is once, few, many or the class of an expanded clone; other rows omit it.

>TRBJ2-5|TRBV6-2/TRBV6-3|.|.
CASSYLWGAGLSEQETQYF
TGTGCCAGCAGTTACCTCTGGGGGGCGGGACTATCGGAACAAGAGACCCAGTACTTC
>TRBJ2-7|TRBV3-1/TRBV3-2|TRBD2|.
CASSSTSGSYEQYF
TGTGCCAGCAGTTCGACTAGCGGGAGCTACGAGCAGTACTTC
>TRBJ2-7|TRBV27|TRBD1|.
CASSPGGGNEQYF
TGTGCCAGCAGTCCAGGGGGCGGAAACGAGCAGTACTTC
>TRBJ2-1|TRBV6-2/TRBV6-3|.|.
CASSTGYNEQFF
TGTGCCAGCAGTACGGGGTACAATGAGCAGTTCTTC
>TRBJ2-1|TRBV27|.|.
CASSGTPSSYNEQFF
TGTGCCAGCAGTGGTACTCCGAGCTCCTACAATGAGCAGTTCTTC
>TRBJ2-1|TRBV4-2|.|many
CASSHVNEQFF
TGTGCCAGCAGCCACGTCAATGAGCAGTTCTTC
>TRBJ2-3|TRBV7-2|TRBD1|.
CASRGTGGTDTQYF
TGTGCCAGCAGAGGTACAGGGGGCACAGATACGCAGTATTTT
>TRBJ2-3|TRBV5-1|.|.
CASSLNRRVTDTQYF
TGCGCCAGCAGCTTGAATCGCAGGGTGACAGATACGCAGTATTTT
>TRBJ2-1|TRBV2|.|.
CVTRGASVNNEQFF
TGTGTCACCCGTGGGGCTAGCGTAAACAATGAGCAGTTCTTC
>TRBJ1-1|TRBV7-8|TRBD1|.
CASSFIPGTEVNTEAFF
TGTGCCAGCAGCTTTATCCCTGGGACAGAAGTGAACACTGAAGCTTTCTTT
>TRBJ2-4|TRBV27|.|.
CASSLRSTLAKNIQYF
TGTGCCAGCAGTTTGCGGAGCACACTAGCCAAAAACATTCAGTACTTC